The 19 T cell receptor beta chains presented below share a single source sample, sequenced in a study of T-cell reconstitution after alpha-beta-depleted transplantation in children. Construction of the TCRbeta library involved unique molecular identifiers. Via MiXCR, TCRdb re-called the PCR reads, giving one row per CDR3 protein. This sample has a few hundred thousand distinct CDR3 sequences; roughly 30% occur once, and the top ten carry about 35%. The sample was PBMCs, taken before TCRalphabeta/CD19-depleted stem cell transplant. These receptor sequences come from a boy in the first two years of life with Wiskott-Aldrich syndrome, due to receive a stem cell transplant.

This chain joins TRBV7-9 and TRBJ1-4, with 7 positions matching TRBD1. Per germline, CDR1 SEHNR and CDR2 FQNEAQ (reference sequence). V dropped 5 bases and J dropped 0; count of bases not matched to a gene: 9. The CDR3 spans 17 residues. The CDR3 DNA sequence: TGTGCCAGCAGCGCCACGGGACAGTTTGCAACTAATGAAAAACTGTTTTTT. Amino acid sequence: CASSATGQFATNEKLFF.

This clonotype showed up just a few times. V and J are TRBV29-1 and TRBJ1-2; D not resolved. CDR1 and CDR2 (germline): SQVTM, ANQGSEA. This CDR3 has 9 residues. Deletions cut 3 bases from V and 8 bases from J, with 4 bases between. Here the CDR3 DNA reads TGCAGCGTTGAGAACGGCTACACCTTC. It codes for CSVENGYTF.

The chain has TRBV30 and TRBJ1-2; 7 bases match TRBD1. Germline V CDR1 and CDR2: GTSNPN, SVGIG (reference sequence). With 3 bases clipped from V and 6 bases from J, the junction kept 10 bases outside the gene matches. This CDR3 spans 14 amino acids. CDR3 bases: TGTGCCTGGAGATTGGAGGGGGCCGACCATGGCTACACCTTC. This sequence encodes CAWRLEGADHGYTF.

This clonotype turned up a few times. V gene TRBV5-1 combines with J gene TRBJ2-1; D perhaps matches TRBD2 (6 bases). Germline CDR1 is SGHRS and CDR2 is YFSETQ. The ends were cut back, 3 bases at V and 0 bases at J, with 13 bases in the middle. The length of the CDR3 is 16 residues. The CDR3 here is CASSWDSTLSYNEQFF. The CDR3 bases are TGCGCCAGCAGCTGGGACTCAACCCTCTCCTACAATGAGCAGTTCTTC.

This sequence joins TRBV5-1 and TRBJ2-7; 7 bases match TRBD1. Trimming at V came to 4 bases and at J to 4 bases, leaving 8 bases not matched to a gene. The CDR3 consists of 14 residues. Germline loops: CDR1 SGHRS, CDR2 YFSETQ. The CDR3 is CASSTPGQSYEQYF. In nucleotides, the CDR3 is TGCGCCAGCAGCACGCCGGGACAGTCTTACGAGCAGTACTTC.

This clonotype came up a few times. The chain is built from TRBV12-3 or TRBV12-4 and TRBJ1-1, with unresolved D. V lost 5 bases and J lost 5, with 12 bases in between. The CDR3 has 13 amino acids. The CDR3 region is CASSPSSWTEAFF. The CDR3, as DNA: TGTGCCAGCAGTCCCTCTTCGTGGACTGAAGCTTTCTTT.

A few counts support this clonotype. The rearrangement joins TRBV15 to TRBJ1-2; 8 bases agree with TRBD1. Trimming removed 2 bases from V and 4 bases from J; junction bases left unmatched: 3. The CDR3 contains 14 residues. In germline, CDR1 is LNHNV, CDR2 YYDKDF (reference sequence). CDR3 protein: CATSRPQGGYGYTF. CDR3 sequence (DNA): TGTGCCACCAGCAGACCACAGGGGGGCTATGGCTACACCTTC. Drawing the rest from reference TRBV15 and TRBJ1-2, the complete variable domain is DAMVIQNPRYQVTQFGKPVTLSCSQTLNHNVMYWYQQKSSQAPKLLFHYYDKDFNNEADTPDNFQSRRPNTSFCFLDIRSPGLGDTAMYLCATSRPQGGYGYTFGSGTRLTVV.

This clonotype was observed a handful of times. The CDR3 DNA reads as TGCGCCAGCAGCTTGACAGGACTTAACAATGAGCAGTTCTTC. The encoded protein is CASSLTGLNNEQFF. This chain joins TRBV5-1 and TRBJ2-1, with D possibly called TRBD1 or TRBD2 (5 bases each). Per germline, CDR1 SGHRS and CDR2 YFSETQ. CDR3 length: 14 residues. V shed 1 base and J shed 5 bases, with 10 bases lying between them.

V usage is TRBV28 and J usage is TRBJ2-3; possibly TRBD2 for D (6 bases). Germline V lookup: CDR1 MDHEN, CDR2 SYDVKM. CDR3 length: 14 amino acids. The germline V and J ends were trimmed by 7 bases and 5 bases, with 16 bases remaining between them. CDR3 sequence: CASNGGGRKDTQYF. The DNA of the CDR3 is TGTGCCAGCAATGGGGGAGGAAGAAAAGATACGCAGTATTTT.

The chain links TRBV29-1 to TRBJ2-7; 8 bases agree with TRBD1. The germline V gene encodes CDR1 SQVTM and CDR2 ANQGSEA. The CDR3 runs 15 residues. V was clipped by 4 bases and J by 7 bases; unmatched bases: 15. The CDR3 DNA follows: TGCAGCGTTGGCCCGCCGGACAGGGCCTACGGAGAGCAGTACTTC. It encodes CSVGPPDRAYGEQYF.

The rearrangement uses TRBV15 and TRBJ2-1; D is perhaps TRBD1 or TRBD2 (5 bases each). The germline V gene has CDR1 LNHNV and CDR2 YYDKDF (reference sequence). V shed 8 bases and J shed 2 bases, with 13 bases lying between them. This CDR3 comprises 14 residues. CDR3 coding DNA: TGTGCCACCCGGGGCACAGAGACCTACAATGAGCAGTTCTTC. It is translated as CATRGTETYNEQFF.

This sequence joins TRBV10-3 and TRBJ1-2; 7 bases are shared with TRBD1. This CDR3 is 12 amino acids long. V dropped 2 bases and J dropped 8; count of bases not matched to a gene: 2. CDR1 is ENHRY, CDR2 SYGVKD, per germline. The CDR3 DNA is TGTGCCATCAGTGAGGACAGGGTGGGCTACACCTTC. Translation: CAISEDRVGYTF.

This clonotype was picked up a small number of times. V gene TRBV5-1 combines with J gene TRBJ2-5; 7 nucleotides line up with TRBD2. The CDR3 has 14 residues. Trimming cost V 5 bases and J 1 base; bases outside gene matches: 5. The germline CDR1 and CDR2 sequences are SGHRS and YFSETQ. The CDR3 nucleotides read TGCGCCAGCAGTTCCGGGACTACCCAAGAGACCCAGTACTTC. It is translated as CASSSGTTQETQYF. The full variable domain, rest sourced from reference TRBV5-1 and TRBJ2-5, is KAGVTQTPRYLIKTRGQQVTLSCSPISGHRSVSWYQQTPGQGLQFLFEYFSETQRNKGNFPGRFSGRQFSNSRSEMNVSTLELGDSALYLCASSSGTTQETQYFGPGTRLLVL.

This clonotype showed up just a few times. This chain joins TRBV20-1 and TRBJ2-3, with D possibly TRBD2 on 6 matching bases. V lost 5 bases and J lost 6, with 12 bases in between. The germline V gene has CDR1 DFQATT and CDR2 SNEGSKA (reference sequence). CDR3 length: 12 amino acids. The chain's CDR3 is CSARTTHDTQYF. The DNA of the CDR3 is TGCAGTGCTCGGACTACTCACGATACGCAGTATTTT.

Only a few counts were recorded for this clonotype. The chain has TRBV19 and TRBJ1-1; maybe TRBD1 (5 bases). This CDR3 spans 15 amino acids. In germline, CDR1 is LNHDA, CDR2 SQIVND (reference sequence). Trimming shortened V by 2 bases and J by 4 bases, and 14 bases separated the two germline ends. The CDR3 loop reads CASSIIAGIGTEAFF. For the CDR3, the DNA is TGTGCCAGTAGTATAATTGCAGGGATAGGCACTGAAGCTTTCTTT.

The gene calls are TRBV20-1 and TRBJ2-3; either TRBD1 or TRBD2 may supply D (5 bases each). The CDR3 consists of 14 residues. Trimming stripped 1 base from V and 7 bases from J, with 15 bases between. CDR1 DFQATT and CDR2 SNEGSKA come from the germline V gene (reference sequence). CDR3 nucleotide sequence: TGCAGTGCTAGAGTGGGGCGGAGCGGCCATACGCAGTATTTT. This translates into CSARVGRSGHTQYF.

This clonotype was detected only a few times. This chain links TRBV4-1 with TRBJ1-4; D may be TRBD1 (5 bases). Per germline, CDR1 MGHRA and CDR2 YSYEKL. CDR3 size: 15 residues. V lost 0 bases to trimming and J lost 4 bases, with 9 bases between them. Written as DNA, the CDR3 is TGCGCCAGCAGCCAAGACGGGACGGGTAATGAAAAACTGTTTTTT. It is translated as CASSQDGTGNEKLFF.

V gene TRBV5-1 combines with J gene TRBJ2-1; 13 bases align to TRBD2. Germline-derived CDR1 and CDR2 are SGHRS and YFSETQ. The CDR3 extends over 18 amino acids. V was pared by 0 bases and J by 6 bases, with 9 bases of the junction left unmatched. Here the CDR3 reads CASSLGVLAGGPSNEQFF. DNA for the CDR3: TGCGCCAGCAGCTTGGGTGTACTAGCGGGAGGGCCCAGCAATGAGCAGTTCTTC.

The chain employs TRBV7-2 and TRBJ2-7; D possibly corresponds to TRBD2 (5 bases). This CDR3 has 15 residues. V lost 6 bases to trimming and J lost 6 bases, with 21 bases between them. Germline V lookup: CDR1 SGHTA, CDR2 FQGNSA. CDR3 DNA: TGTGCCAGCAGTACCCGACTACCCCAACTTTCCGAGCAGTACTTC. It translates to CASSTRLPQLSEQYF.